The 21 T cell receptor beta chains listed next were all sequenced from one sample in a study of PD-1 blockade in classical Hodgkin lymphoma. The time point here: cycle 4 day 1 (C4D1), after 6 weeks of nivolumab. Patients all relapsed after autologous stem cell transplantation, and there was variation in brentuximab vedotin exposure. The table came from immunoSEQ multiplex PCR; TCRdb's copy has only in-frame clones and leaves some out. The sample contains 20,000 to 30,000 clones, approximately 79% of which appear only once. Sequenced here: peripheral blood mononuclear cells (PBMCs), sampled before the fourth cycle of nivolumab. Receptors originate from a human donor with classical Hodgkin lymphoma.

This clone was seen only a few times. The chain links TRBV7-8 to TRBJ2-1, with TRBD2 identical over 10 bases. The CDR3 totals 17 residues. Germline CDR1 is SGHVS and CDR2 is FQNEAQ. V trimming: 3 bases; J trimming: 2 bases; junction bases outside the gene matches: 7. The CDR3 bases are TGTGCCAGCAGCTTTGTGGCTAGCGGGGGCCCCTACAATGAGCAGTTCTTC. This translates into CASSFVASGGPYNEQFF.

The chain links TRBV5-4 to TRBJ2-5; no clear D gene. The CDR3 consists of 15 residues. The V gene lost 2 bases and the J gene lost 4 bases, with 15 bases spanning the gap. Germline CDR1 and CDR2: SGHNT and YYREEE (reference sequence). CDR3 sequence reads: CASSFNQELLETQYF. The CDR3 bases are TGTGCCAGCAGCTTCAATCAGGAGCTTTTAGAGACCCAGTACTTC.

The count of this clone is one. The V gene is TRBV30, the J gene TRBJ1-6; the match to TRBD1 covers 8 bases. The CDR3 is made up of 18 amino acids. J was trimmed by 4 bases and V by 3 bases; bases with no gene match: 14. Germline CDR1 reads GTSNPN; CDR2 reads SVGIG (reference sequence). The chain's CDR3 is CAWRTGAELRFYNSPLHF. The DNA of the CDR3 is TGTGCCTGGAGGACAGGGGCGGAACTACGATTTTATAATTCACCCCTCCACTTT. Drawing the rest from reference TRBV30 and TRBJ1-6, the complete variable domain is SQTIHQWPATLVQPVGSPLSLECTVEGTSNPNLYWYRQAAGRGLQLLFYSVGIGQISSEVPQNLSASRPQDRQFILSSKKLLLSDSGFYLCAWRTGAELRFYNSPLHFGNGTRLTVT.

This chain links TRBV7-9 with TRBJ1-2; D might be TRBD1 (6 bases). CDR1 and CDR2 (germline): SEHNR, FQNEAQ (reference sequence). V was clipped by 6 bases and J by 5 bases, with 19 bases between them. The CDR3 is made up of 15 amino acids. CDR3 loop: CASRSDGGPWYGYTF. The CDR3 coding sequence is TGTGCCAGCAGATCTGACGGGGGGCCTTGGTATGGCTACACCTTC.

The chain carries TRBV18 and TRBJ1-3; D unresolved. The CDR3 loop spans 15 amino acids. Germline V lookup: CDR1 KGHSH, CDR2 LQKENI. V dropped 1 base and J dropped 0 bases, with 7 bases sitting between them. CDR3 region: CASSPRSSSGNTIYF. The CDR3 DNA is TGTGCCAGCTCACCACGGAGCAGCTCTGGAAACACCATATATTTT.

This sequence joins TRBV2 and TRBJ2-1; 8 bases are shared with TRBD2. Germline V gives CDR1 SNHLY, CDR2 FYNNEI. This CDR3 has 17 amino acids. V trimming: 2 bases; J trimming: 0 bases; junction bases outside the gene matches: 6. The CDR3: CASSELTSAGSYNEQFF. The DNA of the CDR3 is TGTGCCAGCAGTGAACTGACTAGCGCCGGCTCCTACAATGAGCAGTTCTTC.

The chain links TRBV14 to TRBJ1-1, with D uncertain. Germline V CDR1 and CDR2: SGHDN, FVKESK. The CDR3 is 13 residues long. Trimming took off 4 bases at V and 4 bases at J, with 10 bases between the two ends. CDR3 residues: CASSLRRVTEAFF. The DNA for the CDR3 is TGTGCCAGCAGCCTCCGGAGAGTCACTGAAGCTTTCTTT.

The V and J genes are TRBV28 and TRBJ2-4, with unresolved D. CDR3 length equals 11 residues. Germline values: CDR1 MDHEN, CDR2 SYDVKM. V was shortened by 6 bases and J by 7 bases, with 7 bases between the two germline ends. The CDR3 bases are TGTGCCAGCAGCACAAGGAACATTCAGTACTTC. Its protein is CASSTRNIQYF.

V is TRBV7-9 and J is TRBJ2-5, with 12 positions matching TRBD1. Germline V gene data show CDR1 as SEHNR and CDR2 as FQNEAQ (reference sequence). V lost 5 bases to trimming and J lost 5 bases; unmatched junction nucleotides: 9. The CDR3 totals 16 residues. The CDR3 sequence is CASSVLSGTGGETQYF. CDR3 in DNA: TGTGCCAGCAGCGTCCTTTCCGGGACAGGGGGCGAGACCCAGTACTTC.

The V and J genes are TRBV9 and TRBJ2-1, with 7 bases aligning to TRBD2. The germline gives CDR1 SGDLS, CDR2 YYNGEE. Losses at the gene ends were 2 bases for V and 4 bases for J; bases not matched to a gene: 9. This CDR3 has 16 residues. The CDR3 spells CASSVTAGTFYNEQFF. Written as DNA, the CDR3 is TGTGCCAGCAGCGTCACAGCGGGAACGTTTTACAATGAGCAGTTCTTC.

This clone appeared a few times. The CDR3 DNA reads as TGTGCCAGCAGTTATAGCACTCCTAATGAGCAGTTCTTC. It is translated as CASSYSTPNEQFF. This chain connects TRBV6-5 to TRBJ2-1, with D uncertain. The germline V gene has CDR1 MNHEY and CDR2 SVGAGI. CDR3 length: 13 residues. V shed 3 bases and J shed 7 bases, with 10 bases lying between them.

CDR3 in amino acids: CASTRDDRKDTQYF. The CDR3 DNA sequence: TGTGCCAGCACCCGAGATGACAGGAAGGATACGCAGTATTTT. The chain is built from TRBV28 and TRBJ2-3; D perhaps matches TRBD1 (6 bases). Germline-derived CDR1 and CDR2 are MDHEN and SYDVKM. V lost 7 bases, J lost 6 bases, and 17 bases lay in between. The CDR3 consists of 14 residues.

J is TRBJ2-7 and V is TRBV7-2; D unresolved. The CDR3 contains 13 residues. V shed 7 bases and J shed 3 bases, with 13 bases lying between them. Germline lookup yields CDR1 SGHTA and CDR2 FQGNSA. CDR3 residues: CASTPVTYYEQYF. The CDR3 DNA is TGTGCCAGCACCCCCGTTACCTACTACGAGCAGTACTTC.

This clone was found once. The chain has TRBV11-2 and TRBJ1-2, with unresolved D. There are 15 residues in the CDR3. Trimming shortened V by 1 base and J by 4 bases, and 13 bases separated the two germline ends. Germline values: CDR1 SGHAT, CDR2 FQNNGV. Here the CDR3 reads CASSLVVGPIYGYTF. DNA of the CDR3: TGTGCCAGCAGCTTAGTGGTAGGGCCGATCTATGGCTACACCTTC.

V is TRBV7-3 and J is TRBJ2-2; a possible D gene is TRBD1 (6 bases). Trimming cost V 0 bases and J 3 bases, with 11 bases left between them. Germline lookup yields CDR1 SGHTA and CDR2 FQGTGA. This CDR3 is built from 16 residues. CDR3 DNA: TGTGCCAGCAGCTTAACGTCAGGGGACGACACCGGGGAGCTGTTTTTT. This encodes CASSLTSGDDTGELFF.

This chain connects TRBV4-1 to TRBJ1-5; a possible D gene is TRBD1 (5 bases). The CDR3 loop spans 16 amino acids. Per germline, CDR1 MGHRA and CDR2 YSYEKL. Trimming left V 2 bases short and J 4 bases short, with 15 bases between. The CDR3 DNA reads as TGCGCCAGCAGCCAAATAGCCGGGACTGATAATCAGCCCCAGCATTTT. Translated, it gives CASSQIAGTDNQPQHF.

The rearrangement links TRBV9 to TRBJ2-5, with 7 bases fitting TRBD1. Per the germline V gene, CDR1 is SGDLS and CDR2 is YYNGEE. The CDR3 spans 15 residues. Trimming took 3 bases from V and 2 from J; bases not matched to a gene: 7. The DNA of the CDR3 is TGTGCCAGCAGCGGAGGGGACAGAACTCAAGAGACCCAGTACTTC. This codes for CASSGGDRTQETQYF.

In DNA, the CDR3 is TGTGCCATCACCCAGGGACCGAGATACTCCTACGAGCAGTACTTC. Its protein product is CAITQGPRYSYEQYF. The genes are TRBV10-3 and TRBJ2-7, with D possibly being TRBD1 or TRBD2 (5 bases each). CDR3 length equals 15 residues. From germline, CDR1 is ENHRY and CDR2 SYGVKD. V gave up 7 bases and J gave up 0 bases, with 16 bases separating them.

The CDR3 region has the DNA TGTGCCAGCAACACTCTGGGGGTATACAATGAGCAGTTCTTC. Translation gives CASNTLGVYNEQFF. This rearrangement joins TRBV28 to TRBJ2-1, with D perhaps assigned TRBD1 or TRBD2 (5 bases each). This CDR3 is built from 14 residues. The V end was cut by 7 bases, the J end by 4 bases, with 14 bases between. In germline, CDR1 is MDHEN, CDR2 SYDVKM.

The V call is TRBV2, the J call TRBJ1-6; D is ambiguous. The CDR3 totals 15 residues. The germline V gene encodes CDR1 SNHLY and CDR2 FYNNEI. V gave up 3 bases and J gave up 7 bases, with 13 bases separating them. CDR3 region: CASSEWGVGNSPLHF. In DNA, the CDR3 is TGTGCCAGCAGTGAGTGGGGAGTGGGGAATTCACCCCTCCACTTT.

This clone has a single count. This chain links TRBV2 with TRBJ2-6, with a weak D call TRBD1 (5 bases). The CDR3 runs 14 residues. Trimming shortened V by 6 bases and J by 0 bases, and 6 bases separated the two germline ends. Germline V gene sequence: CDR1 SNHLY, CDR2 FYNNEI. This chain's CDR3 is CASRGLSGANVLTF. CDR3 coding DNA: TGTGCCAGCAGGGGGCTCTCTGGGGCCAACGTCCTGACTTTC.